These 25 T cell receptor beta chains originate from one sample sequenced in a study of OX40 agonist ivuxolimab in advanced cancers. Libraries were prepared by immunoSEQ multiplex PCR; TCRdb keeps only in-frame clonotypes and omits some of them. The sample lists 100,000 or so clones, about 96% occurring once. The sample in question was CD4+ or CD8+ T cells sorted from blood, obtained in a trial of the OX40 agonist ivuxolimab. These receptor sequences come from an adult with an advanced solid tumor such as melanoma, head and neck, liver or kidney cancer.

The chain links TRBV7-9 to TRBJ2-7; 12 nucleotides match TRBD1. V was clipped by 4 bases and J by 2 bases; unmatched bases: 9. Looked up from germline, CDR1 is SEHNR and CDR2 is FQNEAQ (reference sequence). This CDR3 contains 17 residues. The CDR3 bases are TGTGCCAGCAGCTCCTCGGGACAGGGGGCGCCTGCCTACGAGCAGTACTTC. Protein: CASSSSGQGAPAYEQYF.

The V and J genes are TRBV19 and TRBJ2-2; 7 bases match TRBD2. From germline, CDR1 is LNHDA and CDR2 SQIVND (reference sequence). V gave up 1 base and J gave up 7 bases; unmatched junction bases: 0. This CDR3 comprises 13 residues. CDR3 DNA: TGTGCCAGTAGTATAGTAGCGGGCGGGGAGCTGTTTTTT. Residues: CASSIVAGGELFF.

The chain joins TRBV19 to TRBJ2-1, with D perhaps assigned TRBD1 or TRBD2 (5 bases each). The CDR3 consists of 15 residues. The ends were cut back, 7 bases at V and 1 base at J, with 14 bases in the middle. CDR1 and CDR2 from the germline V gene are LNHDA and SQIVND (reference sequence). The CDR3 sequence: CASTQYGGSYNEQFF. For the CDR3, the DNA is TGTGCCAGTACGCAATATGGGGGTTCCTACAATGAGCAGTTCTTC.

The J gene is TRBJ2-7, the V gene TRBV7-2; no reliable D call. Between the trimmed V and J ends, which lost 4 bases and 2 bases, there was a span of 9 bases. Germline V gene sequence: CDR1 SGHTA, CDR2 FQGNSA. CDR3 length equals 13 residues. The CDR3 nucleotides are TGTGCCAGCAGCTCACGTGGAACCTACGAGCAGTACTTC. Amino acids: CASSSRGTYEQYF.

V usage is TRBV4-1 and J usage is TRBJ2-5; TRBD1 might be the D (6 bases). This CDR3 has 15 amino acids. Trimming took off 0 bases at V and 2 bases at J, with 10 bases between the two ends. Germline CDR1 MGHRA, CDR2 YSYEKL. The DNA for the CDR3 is TGCGCCAGCAGCCAAGATCCAGGGGAACAAGAGACCCAGTACTTC. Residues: CASSQDPGEQETQYF.

The CDR3 loop reads CASSYGDNYEQYF. CDR3 coding DNA: TGTGCCAGCAGTTACGGGGACAACTACGAGCAGTACTTC. The chain employs TRBV6-5 and TRBJ2-7; maybe TRBD1 (6 bases). The germline V and J ends were trimmed by 2 bases and 3 bases, with 8 bases remaining between them. CDR3 length: 13 amino acids. Germline values: CDR1 MNHEY, CDR2 SVGAGI.

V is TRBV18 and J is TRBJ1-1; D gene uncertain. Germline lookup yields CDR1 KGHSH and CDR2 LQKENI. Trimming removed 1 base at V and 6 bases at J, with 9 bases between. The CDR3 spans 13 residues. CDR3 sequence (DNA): TGTGCCAGCTCACCACGAGTCGTTCCTGAAGCTTTCTTT. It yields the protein CASSPRVVPEAFF.

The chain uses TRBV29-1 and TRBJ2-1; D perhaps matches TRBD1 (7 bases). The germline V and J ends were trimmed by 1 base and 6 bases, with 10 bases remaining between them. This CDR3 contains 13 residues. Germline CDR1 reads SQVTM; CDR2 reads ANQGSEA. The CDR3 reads CSVEAQGGNEQFF. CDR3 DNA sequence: TGCAGCGTTGAAGCTCAGGGGGGCAATGAGCAGTTCTTC.

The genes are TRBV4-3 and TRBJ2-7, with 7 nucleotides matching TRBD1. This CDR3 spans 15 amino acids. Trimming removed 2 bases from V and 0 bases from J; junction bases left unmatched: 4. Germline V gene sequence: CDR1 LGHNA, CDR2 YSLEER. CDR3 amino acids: CASSQRNRGSYEQYF. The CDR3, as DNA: TGCGCCAGCAGCCAACGTAACAGGGGCTCCTACGAGCAGTACTTC.

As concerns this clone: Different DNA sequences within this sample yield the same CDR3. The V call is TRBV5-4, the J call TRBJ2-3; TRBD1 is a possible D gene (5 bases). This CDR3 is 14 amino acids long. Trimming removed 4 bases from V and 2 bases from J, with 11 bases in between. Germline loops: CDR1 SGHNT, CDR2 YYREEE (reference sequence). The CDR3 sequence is CASSSTGSTDTQYF. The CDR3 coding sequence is TGTGCCAGCAGCAGTACAGGATCCACAGATACGCAGTATTTT. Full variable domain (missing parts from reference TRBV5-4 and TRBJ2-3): ETGVTQSPTHLIKTRGQQVTLRCSSQSGHNTVSWYQQALGQGPQFIFQYYREEENGRGNFPPRFSGLQFPNYSSELNVNALELDDSALYLCASSSTGSTDTQYFGPGTRLTVL.

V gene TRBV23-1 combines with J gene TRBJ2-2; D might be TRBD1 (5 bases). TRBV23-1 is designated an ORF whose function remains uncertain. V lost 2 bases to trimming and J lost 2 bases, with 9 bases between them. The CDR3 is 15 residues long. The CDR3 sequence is CASSQTGENTGELFF. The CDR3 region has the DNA TGCGCCAGCAGTCAAACAGGAGAAAACACCGGGGAGCTGTTTTTT.

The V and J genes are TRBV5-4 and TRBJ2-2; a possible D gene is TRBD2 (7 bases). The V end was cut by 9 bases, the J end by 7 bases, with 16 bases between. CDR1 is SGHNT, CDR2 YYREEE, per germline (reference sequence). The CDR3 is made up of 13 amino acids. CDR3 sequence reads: CAIPGGADGELFF. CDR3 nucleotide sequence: TGTGCCATCCCTGGGGGGGCGGACGGGGAGCTGTTTTTT.

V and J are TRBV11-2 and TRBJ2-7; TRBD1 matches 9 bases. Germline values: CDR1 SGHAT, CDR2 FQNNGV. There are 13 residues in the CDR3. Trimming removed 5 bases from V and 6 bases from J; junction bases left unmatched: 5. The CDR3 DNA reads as TGTGCCAGCAGCGTTGGACAGGGGATCGAGCAGTACTTC. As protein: CASSVGQGIEQYF.

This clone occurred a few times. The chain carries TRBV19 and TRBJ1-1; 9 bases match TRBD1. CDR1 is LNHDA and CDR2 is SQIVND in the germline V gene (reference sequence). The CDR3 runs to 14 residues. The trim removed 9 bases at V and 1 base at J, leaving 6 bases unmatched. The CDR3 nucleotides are TGTGCCAGCCGGCGGGGACAGGGGAACACTGAAGCTTTCTTT. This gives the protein CASRRGQGNTEAFF.

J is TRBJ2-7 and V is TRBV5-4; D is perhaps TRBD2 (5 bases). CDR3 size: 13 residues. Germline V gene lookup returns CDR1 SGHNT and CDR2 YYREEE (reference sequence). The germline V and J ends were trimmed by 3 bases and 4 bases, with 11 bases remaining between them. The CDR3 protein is CASSYEGSYEQYF. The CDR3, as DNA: TGTGCCAGCAGCTATGAAGGGAGTTACGAGCAGTACTTC.

CDR3 coding DNA: TGTGCCAGCAGCACCATACCTCAGGACTATGGCTACACCTTC. Amino acids: CASSTIPQDYGYTF. The chain recombines TRBV5-4 with TRBJ1-2; the D is unclear. Germline V CDR1 and CDR2: SGHNT, YYREEE (reference sequence). Trimming took off 4 bases at V and 3 bases at J, with 13 bases between the two ends. The CDR3 runs to 14 residues.

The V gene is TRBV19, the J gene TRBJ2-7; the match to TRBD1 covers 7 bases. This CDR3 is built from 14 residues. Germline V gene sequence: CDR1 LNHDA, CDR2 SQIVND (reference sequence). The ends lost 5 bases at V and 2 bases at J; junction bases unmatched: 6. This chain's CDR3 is CASSHGDRAYEQYF. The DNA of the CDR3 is TGTGCCAGTAGTCACGGCGACAGGGCCTACGAGCAGTACTTC.

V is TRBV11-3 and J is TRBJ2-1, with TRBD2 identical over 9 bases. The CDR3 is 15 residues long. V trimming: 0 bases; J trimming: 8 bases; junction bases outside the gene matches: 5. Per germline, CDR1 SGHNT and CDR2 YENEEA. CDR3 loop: CASSLEAGGLDEQFF. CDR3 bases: TGTGCCAGCAGCTTAGAAGCGGGGGGATTGGATGAGCAGTTCTTC.

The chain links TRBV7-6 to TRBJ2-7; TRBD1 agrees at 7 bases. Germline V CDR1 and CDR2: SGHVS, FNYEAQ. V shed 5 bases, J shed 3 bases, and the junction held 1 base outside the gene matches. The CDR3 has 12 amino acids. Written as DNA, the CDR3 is TGTGCCAGCAGCCGACAGGGCTACGAGCAGTACTTC. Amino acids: CASSRQGYEQYF.

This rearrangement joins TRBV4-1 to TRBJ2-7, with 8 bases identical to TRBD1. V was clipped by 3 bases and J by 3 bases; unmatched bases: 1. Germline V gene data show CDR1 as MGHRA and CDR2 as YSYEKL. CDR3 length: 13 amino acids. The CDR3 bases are TGCGCCAGCAGCCAGGACAGGGACTACGAGCAGTACTTC. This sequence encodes CASSQDRDYEQYF.

The CDR3 DNA is TGTGCCAGCAGCTTGGGAGGCGGCTACGAGCAGTACTTC. Its translation is CASSLGGGYEQYF. V gene TRBV5-6 combines with J gene TRBJ2-7; no reliable D call. Germline V CDR1 and CDR2: SGHDT, YYEEEE. There are 13 residues in the CDR3. V lost 0 bases to trimming and J lost 3 bases, with 7 bases between them.

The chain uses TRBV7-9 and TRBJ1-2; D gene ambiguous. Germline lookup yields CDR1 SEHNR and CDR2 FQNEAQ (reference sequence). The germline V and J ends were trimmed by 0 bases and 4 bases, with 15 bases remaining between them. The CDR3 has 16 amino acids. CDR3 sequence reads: CASSLAGDQASYGYTF. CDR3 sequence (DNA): TGTGCCAGCAGCTTAGCCGGCGACCAGGCGAGCTATGGCTACACCTTC. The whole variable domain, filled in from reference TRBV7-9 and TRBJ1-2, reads DTGVSQNPRHKITKRGQNVTFRCDPISEHNRLYWYRQTLGQGPEFLTYFQNEAQLEKSRLLSDRFSAERPKGSFSTLEIQRTEQGDSAMYLCASSLAGDQASYGYTFGSGTRLTVV.

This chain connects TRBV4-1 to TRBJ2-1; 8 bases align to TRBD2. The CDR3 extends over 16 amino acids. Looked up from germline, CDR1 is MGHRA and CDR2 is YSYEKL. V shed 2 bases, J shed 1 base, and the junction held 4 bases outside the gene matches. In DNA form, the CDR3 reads TGCGCCAGCAGCCAATCAGCGGGGGTTTCCTACAATGAGCAGTTCTTC. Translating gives CASSQSAGVSYNEQFF.

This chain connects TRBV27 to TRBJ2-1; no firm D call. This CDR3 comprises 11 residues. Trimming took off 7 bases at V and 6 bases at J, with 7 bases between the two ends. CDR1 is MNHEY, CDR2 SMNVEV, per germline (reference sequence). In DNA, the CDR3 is TGTGCCAGCACCAGGTTCAATGAGCAGTTCTTC. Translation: CASTRFNEQFF.

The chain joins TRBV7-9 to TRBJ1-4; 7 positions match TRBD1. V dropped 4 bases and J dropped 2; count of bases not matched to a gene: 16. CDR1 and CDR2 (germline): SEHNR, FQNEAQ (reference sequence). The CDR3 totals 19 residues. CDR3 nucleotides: TGTGCCAGCAGCTCGACCATAGAAGGGGGCTCAGTGACTAATGAAAAACTGTTTTTT. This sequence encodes CASSSTIEGGSVTNEKLFF.